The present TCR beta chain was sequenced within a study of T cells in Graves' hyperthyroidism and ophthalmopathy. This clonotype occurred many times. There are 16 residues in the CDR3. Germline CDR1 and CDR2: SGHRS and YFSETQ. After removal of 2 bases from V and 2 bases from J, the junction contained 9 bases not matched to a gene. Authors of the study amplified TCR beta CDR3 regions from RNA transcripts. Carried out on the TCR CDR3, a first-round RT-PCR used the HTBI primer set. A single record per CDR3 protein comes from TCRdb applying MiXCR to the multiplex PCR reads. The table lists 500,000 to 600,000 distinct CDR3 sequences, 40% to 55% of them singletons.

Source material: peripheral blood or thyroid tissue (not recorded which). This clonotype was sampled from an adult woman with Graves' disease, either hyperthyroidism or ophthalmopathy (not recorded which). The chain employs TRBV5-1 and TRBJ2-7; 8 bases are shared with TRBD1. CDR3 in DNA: TGCGCCAGCAGCTTAAGGACAGGGAACCTTCCCTACGAGCAGTACTTC. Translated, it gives CASSLRTGNLPYEQYF.